A selection of T cell receptor beta chains follows, all from one sample in a study of T cells after yellow fever vaccination. TCRdb re-analysed the 5' RACE reads in MiXCR, keeping a single row per CDR3 protein. The repertoire consists of 120,000 or so distinct CDR3 sequences, with 8.9% occurring once and the leading ten covering almost 40%. The source material was CD8+ T cells sorted from PBMCs, sampled on the day of the yellow fever booster vaccination. Every receptor here comes from a young man who received the YFV17D yellow fever vaccine. The CDR3 runs from the conserved cysteine through the conserved F or W. D genes are given only for firm matches. The size of a clone is reported for some rows only, either as once, few or many, or as a class for expanded clones.

V gene	D gene	clone size	J gene	CDR3 DNA	CDR3 protein
TRBV19	TRBD2	-	TRBJ2-2	TGTGCCAGCTCAACGCCCGAAGGCGGGAGCGCGAACACCGGGGAGCTGTTTTTT	CASSTPEGGSANTGELFF
TRBV5-6	-	-	TRBJ2-5	TGTGCCAGCACGGGGGGCTTGGAGACCCAGTACTTC	CASTGGLETQYF
TRBV19	-	-	TRBJ1-5	TGTGCCAGTAGTTCAATCGAGGGGCAGGGCCCGGAGCCCCAGCATTTT	CASSSIEGQGPEPQHF
TRBV6-5	TRBD1	many	TRBJ1-2	TGTGCCAGCAGTTACGAGCAGGGGGGATCCTATGGCTACACCTTC	CASSYEQGGSYGYTF
TRBV12-3/TRBV12-4	-	few	TRBJ2-1	TGTGCCAGCAGTTTCGCTGGTGAGCAGTTCTTC	CASSFAGEQFF
TRBV4-1	-	-	TRBJ1-1	TGCGCCAGCAGCCAAGCGACCACTGAAGCTTTCTTT	CASSQATTEAFF
TRBV7-3	-	many	TRBJ2-6	TGTGCCAGCAGCACCCAACAGGGCCCTGGGGCCAACGTCCTGACTTTC	CASSTQQGPGANVLTF
TRBV7-9	TRBD2	few	TRBJ2-3	TGTGCCAGCAGCTCCTCTAGCGGGGGGGCCCCAGATACGCAGTATTTT	CASSSSSGGAPDTQYF
TRBV14	-	-	TRBJ2-2	TGTGCCAGCAGCCAATTTTCGTACTTGGATGGCGGGGAGCTGTTTTTT	CASSQFSYLDGGELFF
TRBV4-2	-	few	TRBJ1-4	TGTGCCAGCGCCCGCCTTGCAACTAATGAAAAACTGTTTTTT	CASARLATNEKLFF
TRBV29-1	TRBD2	many	TRBJ2-1	TGCAGCGTTGATCCGGGGGGGCCGAATAATGAGCAGTTCTTC	CSVDPGGPNNEQFF
TRBV10-3	TRBD1	few	TRBJ1-2	TGTGCCATCAGTGAGCCGGGACAGGGAAATAACTATGGCTACACCTTC	CAISEPGQGNNYGYTF
TRBV6-5	-	many	TRBJ2-3	TGTGCCAGCAGTTACCCCGTGTCCGGGGGGCGGGATACGCAGTATTTT	CASSYPVSGGRDTQYF
TRBV12-3/TRBV12-4	-	many	TRBJ2-3	TGTGCCAGCAGTTTGGATCGGGTCCCAGATACGCAGTATTTT	CASSLDRVPDTQYF
TRBV7-3	-	-	TRBJ1-5	TGTGCCAGCCCAATGGCGGGGGGCGAGAGCAATCAGCCCCAGCATTTT	CASPMAGGESNQPQHF
TRBV27	-	-	TRBJ2-2	TGTGCCAGCAGTTCCCCGGGCAGGGTGGGCACCGGGGAGCTGTTTTTT	CASSSPGRVGTGELFF
TRBV29-1	-	-	TRBJ2-1	TGCAGCGTTGATGGGGTTTCCTACAATGAGCAGTTCTTC	CSVDGVSYNEQFF
TRBV29-1	-	many	TRBJ2-7	TGCAGCGTTGAACGGAACTACGAGCAGTACTTC	CSVERNYEQYF
TRBV7-2	-	few	TRBJ2-3	TGTGCCAGCAGCCCCTCAGCCAAACCTAGCACAGATACGCAGTATTTT	CASSPSAKPSTDTQYF
TRBV4-3	-	-	TRBJ2-6	TGCGCCAGCAGCCACCACTCGAGCTCTGGGGCCAACGTCCTGACTTTC	CASSHHSSSGANVLTF
TRBV7-8	-	many	TRBJ2-1	TGTGCCAGCGTGCTTAGGGGGACATGGCCCCATGAGCAGTTCTTC	CASVLRGTWPHEQFF
TRBV20-1	TRBD2	-	TRBJ2-1	TGCAGTGCTAGCGCGGGACTAGCGGCCTACAATGAGCAGTTCTTC	CSASAGLAAYNEQFF
TRBV20-1	-	many	TRBJ2-3	TGCAGTGCTAGAGATAGACGGGGTAAAACAGATACGCAGTATTTT	CSARDRRGKTDTQYF
TRBV12-3/TRBV12-4	TRBD2	few	TRBJ2-3	TGTGCCAGCAGTCCTCTAGCGGGGGGGTCTTACACAGATACGCAGTATTTT	CASSPLAGGSYTDTQYF
TRBV5-4	-	-	TRBJ2-5	TGTGCCAGCCAGGGGACGGGAGAGACCCAGTACTTC	CASQGTGETQYF
TRBV6-4	-	many	TRBJ2-3	TGTGCCAGCAGTGACACGTCGGGGAGCGCCACAGATACGCAGTATTTT	CASSDTSGSATDTQYF
TRBV6-5	-	-	TRBJ2-3	TGTGCCAGTCAAGGGGGTGCAGATACGCAGTATTTT	CASQGGADTQYF
TRBV9	TRBD2	many	TRBJ2-1	TGTGCCAGCACAGCGGGGGGGACCGCTGAGCAGTTCTTC	CASTAGGTAEQFF
TRBV4-3	-	many	TRBJ2-5	TGCGCCAGCAGCCAAGTGCGTATCGGAAAAGAGACCCAGTACTTC	CASSQVRIGKETQYF
TRBV9	-	few	TRBJ2-1	TGTGCCAGCAGCGTAAAGCCTACCTACAATGAGCAGTTCTTC	CASSVKPTYNEQFF
TRBV6-5	TRBD1	few	TRBJ1-1	TGTGCCAGCAGCACCGGGACAGGGGGGTTCACTGAAGCTTTCTTT	CASSTGTGGFTEAFF
TRBV27	-	-	TRBJ2-7	TGTGCCAGCACCCCGTCAGGGGCTCACTACGAGCAGTACTTC	CASTPSGAHYEQYF
TRBV11-2	-	-	TRBJ2-1	TGTGCCAGCAGCTTAGTCTGGGGGGCCTACAATGAGCAGTTCTTC	CASSLVWGAYNEQFF
TRBV6-2/TRBV6-3	-	-	TRBJ1-1	TGTGCCAGCAGCCCAGACGGACTGTTGTACACTGAAGCTTTCTTT	CASSPDGLLYTEAFF
TRBV10-1	-	-	TRBJ2-3	TGCGCCAGCAGTGAACAGGGAGGGACAGATACGCAGTATTTT	CASSEQGGTDTQYF
TRBV14	-	-	TRBJ2-2	TGTGCCAGCAGCCAAGCAACCTTTTCTGGGGAGCTGTTTTTT	CASSQATFSGELFF
TRBV23-1	-	few	TRBJ2-7	TGCGCCAGCAGTCATATCCGACTTATAACGGACAGCTACGAGCAGTACTTC	CASSHIRLITDSYEQYF
TRBV6-2/TRBV6-3	-	-	TRBJ2-7	TGTGCCAGCAGTTACGGGGATCAAGGGGAGCAGTACTTC	CASSYGDQGEQYF
TRBV7-8	-	few	TRBJ2-5	TGTGCCAGCAGCCCGCACGGGAGTGAGGAGACCCAGTACTTC	CASSPHGSEETQYF
TRBV27	-	few	TRBJ1-2	TGTGCCAGCAGTTTACTTGGGCAGGGGTATGGCTACACCTTC	CASSLLGQGYGYTF
TRBV27	TRBD1	-	TRBJ2-3	TGTGCCAGCAGTTTCCCGGGACAGGGAGATACGCAGTATTTT	CASSFPGQGDTQYF
TRBV4-1	TRBD1	many	TRBJ1-1	TGCGCCAGCAGCCAAGGACCGCTCCGACAGGGGAACACTGAAGCTTTCTTT	CASSQGPLRQGNTEAFF
TRBV6-2/TRBV6-3	-	-	TRBJ1-5	TGTGCCAGCTCACTCTGGGGACAAGTAATCAATCAGCCCCAGCATTTT	CASSLWGQVINQPQHF
TRBV15	-	many	TRBJ1-2	TGTGCCACCAGCCCACGTTCACGTAGCTATGGCTACACCTTC	CATSPRSRSYGYTF
TRBV11-2	-	few	TRBJ1-4	TGTGCCAGCAGCTTTGTGAGGCTCGGTGGCGAAAAACTGTTTTTT	CASSFVRLGGEKLFF
TRBV3-1	-	-	TRBJ2-7	TGTGCCAGCAGCCAAGCCGGGCCAAGCTACGAGCAGTACTTC	CASSQAGPSYEQYF
TRBV15	TRBD1	many	TRBJ2-1	TGTGCCACCAGCAGAGCAAGGACAGGGCCCAATGAGCAGTTCTTC	CATSRARTGPNEQFF
TRBV20-1	-	few	TRBJ2-5	TGCAGTGCTAGAGATGGGGATACCGGAAGGGAGACCCAGTACTTC	CSARDGDTGRETQYF
TRBV27	-	-	TRBJ2-5	TGTGCCAGCAGTTTCGAGGGGGGCTACATGGAGGCCCAGTACTTC	CASSFEGGYMEAQYF
TRBV7-6	-	few	TRBJ1-5	TGTGCCAGCATCTGGGGGGCTCGTACCCTCTCGAGGCCCCAGCATTTT	CASIWGARTLSRPQHF
TRBV7-2	TRBD1	-	TRBJ2-5	TGTGCCAGCATAGGGGGCCCTCAAGAGACCCAGTACTTC	CASIGGPQETQYF
TRBV7-8	TRBD2	-	TRBJ2-7	TGTGCCAGCAGCTACGGACTAGCGGGGGGAGGCTCCTACGAGCAGTACTTC	CASSYGLAGGGSYEQYF
TRBV29-1	-	-	TRBJ2-1	TGCAGCGGACAATTCGCGGAGGGTGTCAATGAGCAGTTCTTC	CSGQFAEGVNEQFF
TRBV18	TRBD2	few	TRBJ2-1	TGTGCCAGCTCACCTGAACTCGGACTAGCCTACAATGAGCAGTTCTTC	CASSPELGLAYNEQFF
TRBV7-7	TRBD2	many	TRBJ2-3	TGTGCTAGCAGCTACGCAGCGGGGGGCACAGATACGCAGTATTTT	CASSYAAGGTDTQYF